This TCR beta chain was captured in a study of blood T cell repertoires in COVID-19 (dated by TCRdb to the early 2020s). In the study overall: Collaborator samples came from the United States, Italy and Spain and covered acute and convalescent phases of COVID-19. The repertoires were made available in a free public database intended to serve as a resource for research on the immune response to SARS-CoV-2. HLA class I and class II types, where available, came from metadata supplied by the sample provider rather than from assay-based typing. Samples came from the ongoing ImmuneRACE study (first 160 participants) plus 1,254 subjects from 6 global collaborators. Sample metadata almost always included a de-identified subject ID, COVID-19 status, age in years and sex. The prospective study material was composed of cDNA or gDNA derived from T cells, B-cell-depleted T cells, or PBMCs. Deeply sampled blood TCRbeta repertoires from subjects exposed to, actively infected with, or recovered from COVID-19 were included in the dataset.

In the prospective study, participants were about 18 to 89 years old, resided in fewer than 25 geographic areas of the United States, and were enrolled through a virtual design. To assign participants to cohorts, the prospective study relied on clinical history that participants themselves reported in a screening survey and a study questionnaire. Recovered participants in ImmuneRACE Cohort 3 were defined as having two consecutive negative NP/OP PCR tests, clearance from a healthcare professional, or resolution of symptoms. Mobile phlebotomists in the prospective study collected whole blood, serum and a nasopharyngeal or oropharyngeal swab from every participant. Prospective study participants could optionally give additional blood draws and questionnaires over a roughly 2-month period. Before DNA extraction, blood samples from the prospective study were shipped at room temperature or frozen. Trimming leaves V shorter by 3 bases and J shorter by 3 bases, with the junction holding 5 bases beyond the gene matches. Including the terminal cysteine and phenylalanine, the CDR3 comprises 15 residues. Only CDR3 DNA is held: 45 bases, read in frame from base 1. As encoded in the germline V gene, CDR1 is SGHRS while CDR2 is YFSETQ.

TCRbeta CDR3 regions were amplified from genomic DNA by means of the immunoSEQ Assay, a bias-controlled multiplex PCR. The original methods were these. Within the assay, amplification of reference gene primers was used to estimate how many nucleated cells each sample contained. Sequence reads were collapsed and filtered to measure the absolute abundance of every unique TCRbeta CDR3 rearrangement. For each sample, productive Simpson clonality was calculated as the square root of Simpson's diversity index over productive rearrangements. In its TCRdb copy, this immuneACCESS table keeps in-frame sequences only and misses some clones. Where compared with another copy, unresolved V genes explain less than half of these, and the others have no known cause. Clonal size and the V and J genes are those of that table, whereas D and trimming came from the DNA. In all, the sample holds 280,000 or so clones, and around 88% of those were seen once. The ten top clones hold 6% to 7% of the sample.

This clone was picked up one time. Its binding antigen is unknown. No much larger clone exists at a distance of one base, and base qualities are not known. Broader findings and caveats from the paper: How much clinical and demographic metadata was included differed by source and by participant, and the metadata was provided uncurated.

The chain couples TRBV5-1 to TRBJ2-7; a stretch of 11 junction bases matches TRBD2. The material sequenced was PBMCs or T cells enriched from blood (not recorded which). The TCR sequence derives from a woman in her thirties or forties who had recovered from COVID-19. The CDR3 region reads CASSSSTSGSYEQYF. The nucleotide sequence reads as follows: TGCGCCAGCAGCTCCTCAACTAGCGGGAGCTACGAGCAGTACTTC.